Below are 17 T cell receptor beta chains sequenced from a single sample in a study of cytotoxic CD8 clonotypes in ibrutinib-treated CLL (dated by TCRdb to about 2021). Library prep was done by the immunoSEQ multiplex PCR assay. Drawn from immuneACCESS, this table holds only the in-frame rearrangements with V and J called that TCRdb kept. Clones are partly lost; checked studies trace under half to an unresolved V gene and leave the rest unexplained. The sample table holds roughly 47,000 clones, of which approximately 50% were seen once. Of the sample, approximately 29% is held by the ten largest clones. What this sample's time point label stands for: 12 to 13 months on ibrutinib. Specimen: PBMCs, collected after 12 months of ibrutinib treatment. These receptor sequences come from a human donor with chronic lymphocytic leukemia.

This clone was counted a few times. One end of the junction varies from germline; a read error may be responsible. V is TRBV7-7 and J is TRBJ2-2; weak D call: TRBD1 (5 bases). CDR1 SSHAT and CDR2 FNYEAQ come from the germline V gene (reference sequence). The CDR3 is made up of 15 amino acids. CDR3 in DNA: TGTGCTAGCAGCTTAGGGTTCAAGGGGCCCGGGGAGCTGTTTTTT. It translates to CASSLGFKGPGELFF.

This clone was seen only a few times. The chain carries TRBV11-3 and TRBJ2-7; TRBD1 might be the D (6 bases). Trimming removed 7 bases at V and 7 bases at J, with 14 bases between. The CDR3 totals 12 residues. Germline V lookup: CDR1 SGHNT, CDR2 YENEEA. CDR3 coding DNA: TGTGCCAGCATAGTTGCCAGGGGAGAGCAGTACTTC. Its protein product is CASIVARGEQYF.

The chain has TRBV29-1 and TRBJ1-2; tentatively, D is TRBD1 (6 bases). The CDR3 has 15 residues. CDR1 SQVTM and CDR2 ANQGSEA come from the germline V gene. Trimming took off 1 base at V and 8 bases at J, with 20 bases between the two ends. CDR3 loop: CSVEGIGKQGRGYTF. CDR3 DNA sequence: TGCAGCGTTGAAGGCATCGGGAAGCAGGGGAGGGGCTACACCTTC.

The genes are TRBV27 and TRBJ2-7; 8 bases agree with TRBD2. Germline lookup yields CDR1 MNHEY and CDR2 SMNVEV (reference sequence). This CDR3 comprises 14 residues. V shed 5 bases, J shed 2 bases, and the junction held 5 bases outside the gene matches. CDR3 DNA: TGTGCCAGCAGTATAGCGGGACGTACCTACGAGCAGTACTTC. This translates into CASSIAGRTYEQYF.

CDR3 coding DNA: TGTGCCTGGAGGCGTGAGCAGTTCTTC. This codes for CAWRREQFF. The chain joins TRBV30 to TRBJ2-1; no reliable D call. Trimming left V 3 bases short and J 9 bases short, with 3 bases between. CDR3 size: 9 residues. CDR1 GTSNPN and CDR2 SVGIG come from the germline V gene (reference sequence).

The chain has TRBV6-1 and TRBJ1-2; the match to TRBD1 covers 10 bases. CDR3 length: 14 amino acids. Germline CDR1 is MNHNS and CDR2 is SASEGT. V shed 4 bases and J 2 bases; nucleotides not matched to a gene: 1. CDR3 protein: CASSGDRGNYGYTF. The CDR3 coding sequence is TGTGCCAGCAGTGGGGACAGGGGAAACTATGGCTACACCTTC.

The chain has TRBV5-1 and TRBJ2-5, with D perhaps matching TRBD1 (5 bases). The tail of the sequence fits TRBJ2-7 better, so the J call may be wrong. Germline V gene data show CDR1 as SGHRS and CDR2 as YFSETQ. CDR3 length: 13 residues. This CDR3 is CASSLATGYEQYF. The CDR3 coding sequence is TGCGCCAGCAGCTTGGCAACAGGCTACGAGCAGTACTTC.

This chain links TRBV6-4 with TRBJ2-7, with 9 bases that match TRBD1. J gave up 2 bases and V 6 bases, and 8 bases lay outside the gene matches. CDR3 size: 15 residues. The germline gives CDR1 MRHNA, CDR2 SNTAGT. In DNA, the CDR3 is TGTGCCAGCAGGCGATCTGGGACAGGGCCCTACGAGCAGTACTTC. Protein product: CASRRSGTGPYEQYF.

This clone was seen just once. V and J are TRBV28 and TRBJ1-6; the D gene is possibly TRBD1 (5 bases). Germline values: CDR1 MDHEN, CDR2 SYDVKM. The V end was cut by 3 bases, the J end by 10 bases, with 22 bases between. This CDR3 has 17 residues. The CDR3 bases are TGTGCCAGCAGTTTTACCGGGATCCTGACTGGGGGATCACCCCTCCACTTT. Encoded protein: CASSFTGILTGGSPLHF.

J is TRBJ1-5 and V is TRBV15; no firm D call. Germline values: CDR1 LNHNV, CDR2 YYDKDF (reference sequence). V lost 0 bases and J lost 6, with 6 bases in between. The length of the CDR3 is 13 residues. CDR3 coding DNA: TGTGCCACCAGCAGAGATTTAGGTCAGCCCCAGCATTTT. Protein: CATSRDLGQPQHF.

The chain combines TRBV27 with TRBJ1-3; no clear D gene. The CDR3 length is 13 residues. V was trimmed by 6 bases and J by 6 bases, leaving 12 bases between them. Per the germline V gene, CDR1 is MNHEY and CDR2 is SMNVEV (reference sequence). The DNA for the CDR3 is TGTGCCAGCAGGCCCTGGGATCTAAACACCATATATTTT. This codes for CASRPWDLNTIYF.

This chain joins TRBV7-9 and TRBJ1-1, with TRBD1 matching 7 bases. CDR3 length: 13 residues. Germline-derived CDR1 and CDR2 are SEHNR and FQNEAQ (reference sequence). J was trimmed by 5 bases and V by 10 bases; bases with no gene match: 10. CDR3 in DNA: TGTGCCACCAGGGGGGGTTTGGAAACTGAAGCTTTCTTT. Encoded protein: CATRGGLETEAFF.

This sequence joins TRBV29-1 and TRBJ2-1; D uncertain. Trimming pared 6 bases from V and 2 bases from J, leaving 14 bases between. Germline V gene sequence: CDR1 SQVTM, CDR2 ANQGSEA. CDR3 size: 14 residues. The CDR3 coding sequence is TGCAGCGTGCAATCCCTGGGCCCCTACAATGAGCAGTTCTTC. Residues: CSVQSLGPYNEQFF.

The chain carries TRBV27 and TRBJ2-1; TRBD2 matches at 7 bases. This CDR3 has 16 amino acids. V lost 2 bases to trimming and J lost 3 bases; unmatched junction nucleotides: 7. The germline CDR1 and CDR2 sequences are MNHEY and SMNVEV (reference sequence). The CDR3 reads CASSLIFRDYYNEQFF. CDR3 DNA sequence: TGTGCCAGCAGTTTAATATTCCGGGACTACTACAATGAGCAGTTCTTC.

This clone has more than one count but fewer than ten. This chain uses TRBV5-1 with TRBJ2-7, with D possibly matching TRBD1 (6 bases). V was pared by 4 bases and J by 3 bases, with 8 bases between. Germline V gene lookup returns CDR1 SGHRS and CDR2 YFSETQ. The CDR3 spans 12 residues. DNA of the CDR3: TGCGCCAGCAGCACACAGGGCTACGAGCAGTACTTC. It encodes CASSTQGYEQYF.

The chain recombines TRBV30 with TRBJ1-3; the match to TRBD1 covers 7 bases. CDR1 and CDR2 from the germline V gene are GTSNPN and SVGIG (reference sequence). J gave up 0 bases and V 4 bases, and 0 bases lay outside the gene matches. The CDR3 length is 13 residues. In nucleotides, the CDR3 is TGTGCCTGGACAGGGGGCTCTGGAAACACCATATATTTT. This codes for CAWTGGSGNTIYF.

The chain carries TRBV5-1 and TRBJ1-2; D is undetermined. Germline V gene sequence: CDR1 SGHRS, CDR2 YFSETQ. This CDR3 is built from 17 residues. With 4 bases removed from V and 2 bases from J, the gap between germline ends came to 21 bases. Here the CDR3 DNA reads TGCGCCAGCAGCCGAAACGATGTACCCACAGCGAACTATGGCTACACCTTC. This sequence encodes CASSRNDVPTANYGYTF.